The 8 T cell receptor beta chains given below trace back to one sample, sequenced in a study of blood T cell repertoires in COVID-19. The assay was immunoSEQ multiplex PCR, and TCRdb's table has in-frame clones only and misses some. Among fewer than 250,000 clones listed, over 90% were seen once. The material sequenced was peripheral blood. All receptors come from a man aged 25-45 years with COVID-19, enrolled during active disease.

This clone has only one observation. This chain connects TRBV11-3 to TRBJ2-5; 13 nucleotides line up with TRBD2. The length of the CDR3 is 16 residues. Trimming at V came to 5 bases and at J to 1 base, leaving 4 bases not matched to a gene. Germline V gene lookup returns CDR1 SGHNT and CDR2 YENEEA. The CDR3 coding sequence is TGTGCCAGCAGCCCGACTAGCGGGGGGCTCCAAGAGACCCAGTACTTC. This translates into CASSPTSGGLQETQYF.

V usage is TRBV27 and J usage is TRBJ2-7; D not resolved. This CDR3 has 14 residues. Germline CDR1 MNHEY, CDR2 SMNVEV (reference sequence). Trimming took 3 bases from V and 0 from J, leaving 9 bases between them. The CDR3: CASSFDTYSYEQYF. The CDR3 DNA is TGTGCCAGCAGTTTCGACACATACTCCTACGAGCAGTACTTC.

This clone occurred once. This chain uses TRBV9 with TRBJ2-1; 9 bases are a match to TRBD1. The CDR3 has 15 amino acids. Germline V lookup: CDR1 SGDLS, CDR2 YYNGEE. Trimming removed 6 bases from V and 3 bases from J; junction bases left unmatched: 7. CDR3 region: CASTPGTGYYNEQFF. The CDR3 DNA reads as TGTGCCAGCACTCCCGGGACAGGGTACTACAATGAGCAGTTCTTC.

The chain joins TRBV19 to TRBJ2-1; 10 positions agree with TRBD2. The CDR3 sequence is 15 residues long. V gave up 5 bases and J gave up 4 bases; unmatched junction bases: 5. The germline V gene encodes CDR1 LNHDA and CDR2 SQIVND (reference sequence). CDR3 protein: CASSSSGGAYNEQFF. The CDR3 DNA reads as TGTGCCAGTAGTTCAAGCGGGGGGGCGTACAATGAGCAGTTCTTC.

The V gene is TRBV19, the J gene TRBJ1-2; possible D gene TRBD1, 6 bases. The V gene's germline CDR1 is LNHDA and CDR2 SQIVND (reference sequence). The V end lost 3 bases, the J end lost 0 bases, and 11 bases lay between the germline ends. The length of the CDR3 is 15 residues. Here the CDR3 DNA reads TGTGCCAGTAGTATTCAGGACAGTCCTAACTATGGCTACACCTTC. It specifies CASSIQDSPNYGYTF.

This chain connects TRBV30 to TRBJ2-7, with 11 bases aligning to TRBD2. Germline V lookup: CDR1 GTSNPN, CDR2 SVGIG (reference sequence). V lost 1 base to trimming and J lost 9 bases; unmatched junction nucleotides: 8. This CDR3 has 14 amino acids. The CDR3 nucleotides are TGTGCCTGGAGTGCCGGGACTAGCGGTCCGTGGCAGTACTTC. Protein product: CAWSAGTSGPWQYF.

This clone occurred once. The chain carries TRBV18 and TRBJ2-1; D is possibly TRBD2 (6 bases). This CDR3 has 14 residues. CDR1 is KGHSH and CDR2 is LQKENI in the germline V gene. Between the trimmed V and J ends, which lost 0 bases and 8 bases, there was a span of 11 bases. The DNA for the CDR3 is TGTGCCAGCTCACCACCCGGCGGGGCAGATGAGCAGTTCTTC. Translating gives CASSPPGGADEQFF.

The V gene is TRBV12-5, the J gene TRBJ1-1, with D perhaps matching TRBD1 (5 bases). CDR3 length equals 14 residues. The germline V and J ends were trimmed by 0 bases and 6 bases, with 11 bases remaining between them. Germline V CDR1 and CDR2: LGHNT, FRNRAP. CDR3 amino acids: CASGLVRGRAEAFF. The CDR3 bases are TGTGCTAGTGGTTTGGTACGGGGGAGGGCTGAAGCTTTCTTT.